Included here is one T cell receptor beta chain sequence, with context. This CDR3 region has 15 residues. Germline CDR1 is LNHDA and CDR2 is SQIVND (reference sequence). V was clipped by 5 bases and J by 0 bases, with 8 bases between them. These data originate in a study of blood T cell repertoires in COVID-19. In the study overall: Sample material is recorded as cDNA or gDNA derived from T cells, B-cell-depleted T cells, or PBMCs.

Clones were read by immunoSEQ multiplex PCR, and TCRdb kept only the in-frame ones, dropping some. The data show a few hundred thousand clones, around 90% seen once. The chain links TRBV19 to TRBJ1-6, with D hard to call. The specimen was peripheral blood. The clonotype comes from a human donor in a cohort sampled during active COVID-19. The CDR3 region is CASSPQSSYNSPLHF. DNA of the CDR3: TGTGCCAGTAGTCCACAAAGCTCCTATAATTCACCCCTCCACTTT. Full variable domain (missing parts from reference TRBV19 and TRBJ1-6): DGGITQSPKYLFRKEGQNVTLSCEQNLNHDAMYWYRQDPGQGLRLIYYSQIVNDFQKGDIAEGYSVSREKKESFPLTVTSAQKNPTAFYLCASSPQSSYNSPLHFGNGTRLTVT.